This T cell receptor (beta chain) was recovered during a study of patients with pleural tuberculosis. This CDR3 contains 11 residues. V dropped 0 bases and J dropped 7 bases, with 4 bases sitting between them. Germline CDR1 and CDR2: GTSNPN and SVGIG (reference sequence). This clonotype has only a few counts. One entry per CDR3 protein, called by TCRdb with MiXCR from the reads. Here the sample spans around 54,000 distinct CDR3 sequences, about 7.9% being singletons. The TCR comes from a human donor with pleural tuberculosis. The V call is TRBV30, the J call TRBJ2-1; D gene uncertain. The CDR3 sequence: CAWSVLNEQFF. In DNA, the CDR3 is TGTGCCTGGAGTGTCTTAAATGAGCAGTTCTTC. Full variable domain (outside the CDR3, taken from reference TRBV30 and TRBJ2-1): SQTIHQWPATLVQPVGSPLSLECTVEGTSNPNLYWYRQAAGRGLQLLFYSVGIGQISSEVPQNLSASRPQDRQFILSSKKLLLSDSGFYLCAWSVLNEQFFGPGTRLTVL.